One sample yielded the 21 T cell receptor beta chains listed below, sequenced in a study of shared clonotypes between healthy human individuals. Repertoires were generated with immunoSEQ multiplex PCR, while TCRdb's copy carries only in-frame clones and drops some. The repertoire includes 750,000 to 1,000,000 clones, 80% to 95% of them detected once, and approximately 25% sits in the top ten. The naive CD8 population came from CD45RO-negative cells selected for CCR7, without terminally differentiated effector memory CD45RA+ cells. The sample comprised naive CD8+ T cells sorted from blood. All receptors derive from a man aged 30 to 39 in good health.

The V gene is TRBV7-9, the J gene TRBJ1-2; perhaps TRBD1 as D (5 bases). Deletions cut 0 bases from V and 4 bases from J, with 18 bases between. CDR1 is SEHNR, CDR2 FQNEAQ, per germline (reference sequence). The CDR3 contains 17 residues. CDR3 in amino acids: CASSLAGHAGRVYGYTF. The CDR3 DNA is TGTGCCAGCAGCTTAGCCGGCCACGCGGGCAGGGTCTATGGCTACACCTTC.

In its sample, this clone was seen a few times. Within the sample, other DNA sequences also encode this same CDR3. V is TRBV7-9 and J is TRBJ2-1; 8 bases map to TRBD2. J gave up 10 bases and V 1 base, and 0 bases lay outside the gene matches. The germline gives CDR1 SEHNR, CDR2 FQNEAQ (reference sequence). The CDR3 contains 12 residues. CDR3 nucleotide sequence: TGTGCCAGCAGCTTAGGACTAGCGGAGCAGTTCTTC. It translates to CASSLGLAEQFF.

The chain links TRBV28 to TRBJ2-5, with D maybe TRBD2 (6 bases). Germline V gives CDR1 MDHEN, CDR2 SYDVKM. CDR3 length: 13 amino acids. The V end was cut by 6 bases, the J end by 7 bases, with 15 bases between. As DNA, the CDR3 is TGTGCCAGCAGAGAACCGGGAGTAGGGACCCAGTACTTC. Its protein is CASREPGVGTQYF.

This rearrangement joins TRBV10-3 to TRBJ2-1; 11 bases agree with TRBD2. In germline, CDR1 is ENHRY, CDR2 SYGVKD. Trimming removed 0 bases from V and 6 bases from J; junction bases left unmatched: 4. There are 16 residues in the CDR3. CDR3 nucleotides: TGTGCCATCAGTGAGTCGGCTAGCGGGAGGTCCAATGAGCAGTTCTTC. Protein sequence: CAISESASGRSNEQFF.

V usage is TRBV28 and J usage is TRBJ2-7; tentatively, D is TRBD1 (8 bases). CDR1 is MDHEN and CDR2 is SYDVKM in the germline V gene. The CDR3 totals 16 residues. V was pared by 1 base and J by 3 bases, with 16 bases between. The CDR3 nucleotides are TGTGCCAGCAGTTTATCCCCCACAGGGGGGGACTACGAGCAGTACTTC. This sequence encodes CASSLSPTGGDYEQYF. The full variable domain, completed using reference TRBV28 and TRBJ2-7, is DVKVTQSSRYLVKRTGEKVFLECVQDMDHENMFWYRQDPGLGLRLIYFSYDVKMKEKGDIPEGYSVSREKKERFSLILESASTNQTSMYLCASSLSPTGGDYEQYFGPGTRLTVT.

The chain is built from TRBV25-1 and TRBJ2-4; 8 bases agree with TRBD1. Germline assignment: CDR1 MGHDK and CDR2 SYGVNS. There are 16 residues in the CDR3. The J segment lost 3 bases and the V segment lost 7 bases, leaving 11 bases of the junction unmatched. In DNA form, the CDR3 reads TGTGCCAGCACCGAAGGACAGGGTTTGGACAAAAACATTCAGTACTTC. Its translation is CASTEGQGLDKNIQYF.

The chain employs TRBV9 and TRBJ2-7; the D call may be TRBD1 or TRBD2 (6 bases each). CDR3 length: 12 amino acids. The V gene's germline CDR1 is SGDLS and CDR2 YYNGEE. The V end was cut by 0 bases, the J end by 6 bases, with 7 bases between. CDR3 in DNA: TGTGCCAGCAGCGTAGGGGGGGCCGAGCAGTACTTC. Its protein product is CASSVGGAEQYF.

This chain connects TRBV19 to TRBJ2-1, with TRBD2 matching 14 bases. Germline CDR1 LNHDA, CDR2 SQIVND (reference sequence). V was clipped by 9 bases and J by 14 bases; unmatched bases: 12. The CDR3 sequence is 14 residues long. CDR3 sequence reads: CASSTGTSGRVKFF. In DNA form, the CDR3 reads TGTGCCAGCTCGACCGGGACTAGCGGGAGAGTGAAGTTCTTC.

DNA for the CDR3: TGTGCCATCAGTGACGTTCGTGGGGAAAAACTGTTTTTT. Residues: CAISDVRGEKLFF. The chain employs TRBV10-3 and TRBJ1-4; D ambiguous. The CDR3 has 13 residues. The germline V gene encodes CDR1 ENHRY and CDR2 SYGVKD. V was pared by 3 bases and J by 8 bases, with 10 bases between.

DNA of the CDR3: TGTGCCAGCAGGATAGATGGAACCAATTCCTACGAGCAGTACTTC. Encoded protein: CASRIDGTNSYEQYF. This chain connects TRBV27 to TRBJ2-7; D gene uncertain. CDR1 is MNHEY and CDR2 is SMNVEV in the germline V gene (reference sequence). V was trimmed by 6 bases and J by 1 base, leaving 16 bases between them. This CDR3 has 15 amino acids.

The table lists this clone with a count of one. This sequence is one base from a far larger clone and is likely a read error. The chain couples TRBV9 to TRBJ2-3; D is undetermined. This CDR3 is 13 amino acids long. V gave up 0 bases and J gave up 2 bases, with 4 bases separating them. Germline CDR1 is SGDLS and CDR2 is YYNGEE. The CDR3 coding sequence is TGTGCCAGCAGCGTAGAAGACACAGATACGCAGTATTTT. Translating gives CASSVEDTDTQYF.

The chain uses TRBV6-4 and TRBJ1-3; tentative D call: TRBD1 (5 bases). Trimming took off 3 bases at V and 0 bases at J, with 15 bases between the two ends. Germline loops: CDR1 MRHNA, CDR2 SNTAGT. The CDR3 has 17 residues. CDR3 DNA sequence: TGTGCCAGCAGTGATTGGTCGGGGAGGGGCTCTGGAAACACCATATATTTT. Its translation: CASSDWSGRGSGNTIYF.

The chain uses TRBV11-2 and TRBJ2-3, with a possible D match to TRBD2 (5 bases). Germline V CDR1 and CDR2: SGHAT, FQNNGV. This CDR3 is built from 12 residues. The V and J ends lost 4 bases and 5 bases respectively, with 7 bases between them. The CDR3 DNA sequence: TGTGCCAGCAGCTCCCGGGGAGATACGCAGTATTTT. Its protein product is CASSSRGDTQYF.

This chain connects TRBV9 to TRBJ2-7; D ambiguous. This CDR3 spans 15 amino acids. Deletions cut 3 bases from V and 2 bases from J, with 15 bases between. Germline lookup yields CDR1 SGDLS and CDR2 YYNGEE. The CDR3 here is CASSASAAGPYEQYF. CDR3 nucleotides: TGTGCCAGCAGCGCGAGCGCGGCCGGGCCCTACGAGCAGTACTTC.

This chain links TRBV19 with TRBJ2-1; TRBD2 agrees at 9 bases. This CDR3 region has 16 residues. Germline trimming cut 5 bases from V and 3 bases from J; bases unmatched to any gene: 8. Germline loops: CDR1 LNHDA, CDR2 SQIVND (reference sequence). The CDR3 sequence is CASSVILAGVYNEQFF. CDR3 nucleotide sequence: TGTGCCAGTAGTGTTATTTTAGCGGGAGTCTACAATGAGCAGTTCTTC.

Here the CDR3 reads CASSLGTVYTQYF. CDR3 in DNA: TGTGCCAGCAGCCTTGGGACAGTGTATACGCAGTATTTT. This rearrangement joins TRBV11-2 to TRBJ2-3; 7 bases align to TRBD1. Per germline, CDR1 SGHAT and CDR2 FQNNGV. This CDR3 has 13 residues. V shed 5 bases and J 7 bases; nucleotides not matched to a gene: 6. The complete variable domain, with remaining parts taken from reference TRBV11-2 and TRBJ2-3, reads EAGVAQSPRYKIIEKRQSVAFWCNPISGHATLYWYQQILGQGPKLLIQFQNNGVVDDSQLPKDRFSAERLKGVDSTLKIQPAKLEDSAVYLCASSLGTVYTQYFGPGTRLTVL.

The genes are TRBV5-4 and TRBJ2-1; TRBD1 agrees at 10 bases. Trimming at V came to 4 bases and at J to 7 bases, leaving 8 bases not matched to a gene. Looked up from germline, CDR1 is SGHNT and CDR2 is YYREEE (reference sequence). The CDR3 has 15 residues. The CDR3 here is CASSRGTGVGNEQFF. For the CDR3, the DNA is TGTGCCAGCAGCCGGGGGACAGGGGTGGGGAATGAGCAGTTCTTC. Variable domain in full (rest from reference TRBV5-4 and TRBJ2-1): ETGVTQSPTHLIKTRGQQVTLRCSSQSGHNTVSWYQQALGQGPQFIFQYYREEENGRGNFPPRFSGLQFPNYSSELNVNALELDDSALYLCASSRGTGVGNEQFFGPGTRLTVL.

V is TRBV13 and J is TRBJ1-2, with D possibly being TRBD1 (5 bases). Trimming left V 0 bases short and J 6 bases short, with 5 bases between. From germline, CDR1 is PRHDT and CDR2 FYEKMQ (reference sequence). The CDR3 totals 12 residues. CDR3 nucleotide sequence: TGTGCCAGCAGCTTAGGAGGGGATGGCTACACCTTC. Translating it yields CASSLGGDGYTF.

To note about this clone: Other DNA variants within this sample encode the same CDR3. The gene calls are TRBV27 and TRBJ2-7, with 11 bases matching TRBD1. Germline CDR1 reads MNHEY; CDR2 reads SMNVEV (reference sequence). The V segment lost 3 bases and the J segment 7 bases; nucleotides outside the gene matches: 5. The CDR3 has 14 amino acids. The CDR3 sequence: CASSFGQGAGEQYF. In nucleotides, the CDR3 is TGTGCCAGCAGTTTCGGACAGGGGGCAGGGGAGCAGTACTTC.

A few counts support this clone. This rearrangement joins TRBV7-8 to TRBJ1-5; no reliable D call. The germline V and J ends were trimmed by 1 base and 0 bases, with 7 bases remaining between them. CDR3 size: 15 residues. The germline V gene has CDR1 SGHVS and CDR2 FQNEAQ. CDR3 loop: CASSLGGYSNQPQHF. CDR3 sequence (DNA): TGTGCCAGCAGCTTAGGCGGTTATAGCAATCAGCCCCAGCATTTT.

CDR3 protein: CASSLSSGGRQPQHF. The CDR3 DNA reads TGTGCCAGCAGCTTAAGCTCGGGAGGGAGGCAGCCCCAGCATTTT. The chain couples TRBV7-8 to TRBJ1-5, with D uncertain. V dropped 2 bases and J dropped 7 bases, with 15 bases sitting between them. This CDR3 has 15 amino acids. Per the germline V gene, CDR1 is SGHVS and CDR2 is FQNEAQ.